This T cell receptor (beta chain) originates from a study of blood T cell repertoires in COVID-19. Produced via immunoSEQ multiplex PCR; TCRdb's table is partial and in-frame only. Among roughly 52,000 clones listed, around nine tenths were seen once. The CDR3 has 13 amino acids. The V end lost 3 bases, the J end lost 8 bases, and 11 bases lay between the germline ends. This chain connects TRBV12-3 or TRBV12-4 to TRBJ2-1; D is possibly TRBD2 (6 bases). This TCR was sampled from a man aged 50-59 years with acute or convalescent COVID-19. The source material was peripheral blood. The CDR3 here is CASSFWGVDEQFF. DNA for the CDR3: TGTGCCAGCAGTTTCTGGGGGGTGGATGAGCAGTTCTTC.